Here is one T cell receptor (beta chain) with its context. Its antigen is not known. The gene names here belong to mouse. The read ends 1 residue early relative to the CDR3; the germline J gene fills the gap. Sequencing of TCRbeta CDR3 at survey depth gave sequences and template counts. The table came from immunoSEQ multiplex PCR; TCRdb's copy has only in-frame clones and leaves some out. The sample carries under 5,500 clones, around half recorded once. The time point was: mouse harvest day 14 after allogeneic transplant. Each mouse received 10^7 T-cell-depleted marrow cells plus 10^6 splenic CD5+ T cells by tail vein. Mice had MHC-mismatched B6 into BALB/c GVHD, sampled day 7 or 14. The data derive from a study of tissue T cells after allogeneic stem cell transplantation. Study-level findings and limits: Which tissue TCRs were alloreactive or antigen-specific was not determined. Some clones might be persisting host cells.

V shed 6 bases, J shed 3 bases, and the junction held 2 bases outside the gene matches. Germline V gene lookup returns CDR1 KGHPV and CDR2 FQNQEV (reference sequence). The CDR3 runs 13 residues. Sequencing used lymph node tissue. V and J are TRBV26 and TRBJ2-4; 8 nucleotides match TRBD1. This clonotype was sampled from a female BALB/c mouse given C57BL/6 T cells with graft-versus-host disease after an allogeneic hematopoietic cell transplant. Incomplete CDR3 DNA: TGTGCCAGCAGAGGACAGGGACAAAACACCTTGTAC. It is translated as CASRGQGQNTLY. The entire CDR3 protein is CASRGQGQNTLYF.